These 25 T cell receptor beta chains originate from one sample sequenced in a study of blood T cell repertoires in COVID-19. Using immunoSEQ multiplex PCR, the repertoire was profiled, and TCRdb retains in-frame clones only, with some absent. Among approximately 250,000 clones, 75% to 85% were seen once, and the ten largest hold around 1.5%. Sequencing was done on a sample of peripheral blood. The receptors derive from a woman between 40 and 55 years old who had recovered from COVID-19.

DNA of the CDR3: TGTGCCAGCAGCTGGAAGGGAGGGGACACTGAAGCTTTCTTT. It encodes CASSWKGGDTEAFF. V usage is TRBV7-3 and J usage is TRBJ1-1, with TRBD1 as a possible D gene (5 bases). The CDR3 loop spans 14 amino acids. With 4 bases removed from V and 3 bases from J, the gap between germline ends came to 12 bases. Germline CDR1 SGHTA, CDR2 FQGTGA.

The chain carries TRBV7-2 and TRBJ1-5, with unresolved D. Germline CDR1 and CDR2: SGHTA and FQGNSA. Between the trimmed V and J ends, which lost 1 base and 1 base, there was a span of 11 bases. The CDR3 is 16 residues long. The CDR3 nucleotides read TGTGCCAGCAGCTTAGATGGCGGAGGCAGCAATCAGCCCCAGCATTTT. Encoded protein: CASSLDGGGSNQPQHF.

The genes are TRBV5-8 and TRBJ2-3; unclear D gene. There are 16 residues in the CDR3. Germline loops: CDR1 SGHTS, CDR2 YDEGEE. V shed 0 bases and J shed 0 bases, with 11 bases lying between them. Written as DNA, the CDR3 is TGTGCCAGCAGCTTGGGACACATCAGTAGCACAGATACGCAGTATTTT. Protein product: CASSLGHISSTDTQYF.

The chain recombines TRBV29-1 with TRBJ1-2; 8 bases align to TRBD1. V shed 4 bases and J 8 bases; nucleotides not matched to a gene: 18. The germline gives CDR1 SQVTM, CDR2 ANQGSEA. The CDR3 loop spans 16 amino acids. CDR3 in amino acids: CSVGSFWGQAVGGYTF. In nucleotides, the CDR3 is TGCAGCGTTGGGAGTTTCTGGGGACAGGCCGTAGGGGGCTACACCTTC. Drawing the rest from reference TRBV29-1 and TRBJ1-2, the complete variable domain is SAVISQKPSRDICQRGTSLTIQCQVDSQVTMMFWYRQQPGQSLTLIATANQGSEATYESGFVIDKFPISRPNLTFSTLTVSNMSPEDSSIYLCSVGSFWGQAVGGYTFGSGTRLTVV.

The chain couples TRBV4-2 to TRBJ1-6; D perhaps matches TRBD1 (5 bases). The length of the CDR3 is 15 residues. Trimming stripped 3 bases from V and 7 bases from J, with 13 bases between. Germline loops: CDR1 LGHNA, CDR2 YNFKEQ. The CDR3 loop reads CASSHTTRGNSPLHF. The DNA of the CDR3 is TGTGCCAGCAGCCATACTACGCGGGGGAATTCACCCCTCCACTTT.

The sample holds one count of this clone. This chain uses TRBV6-6 with TRBJ1-5; the D gene is possibly TRBD1 (6 bases). Trimming pared 7 bases from V and 4 bases from J, leaving 20 bases between. CDR1 MNHNY and CDR2 SVGAGI come from the germline V gene (reference sequence). The CDR3 has 16 amino acids. This chain's CDR3 is CASNYPGTQPNQPQHF. For the CDR3, the DNA is TGTGCCAGCAACTACCCCGGGACACAGCCTAATCAGCCCCAGCATTTT.

This chain connects TRBV4-3 to TRBJ2-6; 7 bases fit TRBD1. Germline-derived CDR1 and CDR2 are LGHNA and YSLEER. The CDR3 sequence is 17 residues long. After removal of 1 base from V and 1 base from J, the junction contained 4 bases not matched to a gene. The DNA for the CDR3 is TGCGCCAGCAGCCAAGCGACAGGGATTTCTGGGGCCAACGTCCTGACTTTC. Translated, it gives CASSQATGISGANVLTF.

The J gene is TRBJ1-2, the V gene TRBV18; 7 bases are shared with TRBD1. Unmatched junction bases numbered 4, after V lost 5 bases and J lost 4 bases. Germline V gene lookup returns CDR1 KGHSH and CDR2 LQKENI. The CDR3 consists of 13 residues. The CDR3 is CASSTDRFYGYTF. CDR3 in DNA: TGTGCCAGCTCAACGGACAGGTTCTATGGCTACACCTTC.

CDR3 region: CASSFTGALNYGYTF. CDR3 DNA sequence: TGTGCCAGCAGCTTCACAGGGGCCCTTAACTATGGCTACACCTTC. V usage is TRBV11-3 and J usage is TRBJ1-2; 7 bases agree with TRBD1. The CDR3 sequence is 15 residues long. Germline V gives CDR1 SGHNT, CDR2 YENEEA. Trimming at V came to 3 bases and at J to 1 base, leaving 5 bases not matched to a gene. The full variable domain, rest sourced from reference TRBV11-3 and TRBJ1-2, is EAGVVQSPRYKIIEKKQPVAFWCNPISGHNTLYWYLQNLGQGPELLIRYENEEAVDDSQLPKDRFSAERLKGVDSTLKIQPAELGDSAVYLCASSFTGALNYGYTFGSGTRLTVV.

The chain is built from TRBV9 and TRBJ1-4; D is uncertain. CDR1 SGDLS and CDR2 YYNGEE come from the germline V gene. This CDR3 is built from 16 residues. The germline V and J ends were trimmed by 0 bases and 2 bases, with 11 bases remaining between them. For the CDR3, the DNA is TGTGCCAGCAGCGTAGGCAGCCCCAGGACTAATGAAAAACTGTTTTTT. This translates into CASSVGSPRTNEKLFF. The full variable domain, its missing parts supplied by reference TRBV9 and TRBJ1-4, is DSGVTQTPKHLITATGQRVTLRCSPRSGDLSVYWYQQSLDQGLQFLIQYYNGEERAKGNILERFSAQQFPDLHSELNLSSLELGDSALYFCASSVGSPRTNEKLFFGSGTQLSVL.

The table lists this clone with a count of one. This chain uses TRBV7-2 with TRBJ2-7, with D possibly being TRBD1 (6 bases). V lost 3 bases and J 5 bases, leaving 14 bases between the germline ends. CDR1 and CDR2 from the germline V gene are SGHTA and FQGNSA. CDR3 length: 14 residues. In nucleotides, the CDR3 is TGTGCCAGCAGCTTTGGTCTCGCAGGGGACGAGCAGTACTTC. This translates into CASSFGLAGDEQYF.

V is TRBV25-1 and J is TRBJ2-3; TRBD2 agrees at 10 bases. J was trimmed by 3 bases and V by 2 bases; bases with no gene match: 11. The CDR3 spans 18 residues. From germline, CDR1 is MGHDK and CDR2 SYGVNS. CDR3 DNA sequence: TGTGCCAGCAGTGAAATATTCAGCGGGGGGGCGGAGACAGATACGCAGTATTTT. It yields the protein CASSEIFSGGAETDTQYF. The complete variable domain, with remaining parts taken from reference TRBV25-1 and TRBJ2-3, reads EADIYQTPRYLVIGTGKKITLECSQTMGHDKMYWYQQDPGMELHLIHYSYGVNSTEKGDLSSESTVSRIRTEHFPLTLESARPSHTSQYLCASSEIFSGGAETDTQYFGPGTRLTVL.

V usage is TRBV7-2 and J usage is TRBJ2-5, with D perhaps TRBD2 (5 bases). V was clipped by 3 bases and J by 4 bases, with 9 bases between them. Germline V lookup: CDR1 SGHTA, CDR2 FQGNSA. CDR3 length: 13 residues. For the CDR3, the DNA is TGTGCCAGCAGCTTTGGACGGGGAGAGACCCAGTACTTC. It translates to CASSFGRGETQYF.

V usage is TRBV10-3 and J usage is TRBJ2-5, with 7 bases aligning to TRBD1. The CDR3 has 14 amino acids. The germline gives CDR1 ENHRY, CDR2 SYGVKD. Unmatched junction bases numbered 5, after V lost 5 bases and J lost 2 bases. CDR3: CAISSGDSQETQYF. DNA for the CDR3: TGTGCCATCAGTTCCGGGGACAGTCAAGAGACCCAGTACTTC.

This chain links TRBV10-3 with TRBJ1-5; weak D call: TRBD1 (6 bases). The ends were cut back, 5 bases at V and 4 bases at J, with 18 bases in the middle. The germline CDR1 and CDR2 sequences are ENHRY and SYGVKD. CDR3 length: 16 amino acids. CDR3 in amino acids: CAISQGSLGDNQPQHF. The CDR3 DNA reads TGTGCCATCAGTCAGGGGTCCCTGGGGGATAATCAGCCCCAGCATTTT.

This chain uses TRBV9 with TRBJ1-5; 7 positions match TRBD1. CDR1 and CDR2 (germline): SGDLS, YYNGEE. This CDR3 has 14 amino acids. The trim removed 4 bases at V and 6 bases at J, leaving 7 bases unmatched. The CDR3 sequence: CASSLTGVGQPQHF. The CDR3 DNA follows: TGTGCCAGCAGCTTAACAGGGGTCGGTCAGCCCCAGCATTTT.

The chain couples TRBV4-3 to TRBJ1-1; D is unresolved. The germline V and J ends were trimmed by 6 bases and 0 bases, with 8 bases remaining between them. This CDR3 region has 13 residues. Germline V lookup: CDR1 LGHNA, CDR2 YSLEER. The DNA for the CDR3 is TGCGCCAGCAGTCTGGGCCTGAACACTGAAGCTTTCTTT. This encodes CASSLGLNTEAFF.

This chain uses TRBV5-4 with TRBJ2-2; 10 bases are shared with TRBD2. Trimming cost V 4 bases and J 1 base; bases outside gene matches: 4. This CDR3 is built from 16 residues. The germline V gene has CDR1 SGHNT and CDR2 YYREEE (reference sequence). The CDR3 DNA is TGTGCCAGCAGCCAAAGGACTAGCGGGAACACCGGGGAGCTGTTTTTT. Protein sequence: CASSQRTSGNTGELFF. The variable domain in full, with the rest retrieved from reference TRBV5-4 and TRBJ2-2, is ETGVTQSPTHLIKTRGQQVTLRCSSQSGHNTVSWYQQALGQGPQFIFQYYREEENGRGNFPPRFSGLQFPNYSSELNVNALELDDSALYLCASSQRTSGNTGELFFGEGSRLTVL.

V is TRBV7-2 and J is TRBJ2-7, with TRBD2 as a possible D gene (6 bases). Trimming left V 1 base short and J 0 bases short, with 16 bases between. Germline V gene sequence: CDR1 SGHTA, CDR2 FQGNSA. CDR3 length: 17 amino acids. CDR3 sequence reads: CASSLDGGLYPSYEQYF. CDR3 nucleotide sequence: TGTGCCAGCAGCTTAGATGGAGGGCTTTACCCCTCCTACGAGCAGTACTTC.

The V gene is TRBV5-1, the J gene TRBJ1-1; 9 bases are a match to TRBD1. This CDR3 is 13 amino acids long. Germline CDR1 SGHRS, CDR2 YFSETQ. With 4 bases clipped from V and 4 bases from J, the junction kept 2 bases outside the gene matches. The CDR3 sequence: CASSPGQGTEAFF. CDR3 nucleotide sequence: TGCGCCAGCAGCCCGGGACAGGGCACTGAAGCTTTCTTT.

The gene calls are TRBV19 and TRBJ1-2, with D uncertain. V lost 4 bases and J lost 8, with 11 bases in between. The CDR3 sequence is 12 residues long. Germline CDR1 reads LNHDA; CDR2 reads SQIVND (reference sequence). The chain's CDR3 is CASSRALEGYTF. The CDR3 region has the DNA TGTGCCAGTAGTAGGGCGCTTGAAGGCTACACCTTC.

The count of this clone is one. At the DNA level, this CDR3 is encoded by other sequences in the same sample as well. The chain couples TRBV5-1 to TRBJ1-5; tentatively, D is TRBD1 (5 bases). Looked up from germline, CDR1 is SGHRS and CDR2 is YFSETQ. Trimming pared 0 bases from V and 2 bases from J, leaving 6 bases between. The CDR3 contains 14 residues. CDR3 sequence (DNA): TGCGCCAGCAGCTTGGTAGGGGGCAATCAGCCCCAGCATTTT. This encodes CASSLVGGNQPQHF. The entire variable domain, with the rest obtained from reference TRBV5-1 and TRBJ1-5, is as follows: KAGVTQTPRYLIKTRGQQVTLSCSPISGHRSVSWYQQTPGQGLQFLFEYFSETQRNKGNFPGRFSGRQFSNSRSEMNVSTLELGDSALYLCASSLVGGNQPQHFGDGTRLSIL.

The genes are TRBV28 and TRBJ1-4; possibly TRBD1 for D (6 bases). CDR1 and CDR2 (germline): MDHEN, SYDVKM. The CDR3 sequence is 15 residues long. V gave up 6 bases and J gave up 6 bases, with 17 bases separating them. DNA of the CDR3: TGTGCCAGCAGATCTAGGGGGTTTTGGGATGAAAAACTGTTTTTT. It specifies CASRSRGFWDEKLFF.

The V and J genes are TRBV9 and TRBJ2-5, with TRBD2 matching 10 bases. The V and J ends lost 0 bases and 0 bases, in that order; junction bases with no gene match: 8. CDR1 is SGDLS and CDR2 is YYNGEE in the germline V gene. The CDR3 spans 18 residues. CDR3 DNA sequence: TGTGCCAGCAGCGTAGCTAGCGGGGGCCCCGGGTACCAAGAGACCCAGTACTTC. Amino acids: CASSVASGGPGYQETQYF.

This chain links TRBV7-2 with TRBJ2-7; 9 bases align to TRBD2. CDR1 is SGHTA and CDR2 is FQGNSA in the germline V gene. J was trimmed by 4 bases and V by 1 base; bases with no gene match: 11. The CDR3 covers 17 residues. The DNA of the CDR3 is TGTGCCAGCAGCTTAGGCAGGAGCGCGCGGGGGGGGTACGAGCAGTACTTC. Protein: CASSLGRSARGGYEQYF.